This T cell receptor beta chain was recovered during a study of technical replicates of blood from several donors. Here immunoSEQ multiplex PCR was the method, and the copy in TCRdb shows in-frame clones only, minus some. The sample comprises under 85,000 clones, approximately 92% of which are singletons, and 0.3% to 0.5% rests with the top ten. The V and J ends lost 7 bases and 9 bases respectively, with 15 bases between them. Looked up from germline, CDR1 is SGHAT and CDR2 is FQDESV (reference sequence). This CDR3 contains 12 residues. This clone was counted only a few times. The V gene is TRBV11-1, the J gene TRBJ1-1; TRBD1 might be the D (6 bases). This TCR was recovered from a human donor in good health. Some clones in this sample may be carry-over from other donors' samples. The source material was T cells isolated from PBMCs. DNA for the CDR3: TGTGCCAGCATGAGACCGGGACACCAAGCTTTCTTT. The encoded protein is CASMRPGHQAFF.